Detailed here is one T cell receptor (beta chain). It was template switching that added a universal primer site, and there were unique molecular identifiers on the cDNA. One entry per CDR3 protein results from TCRdb running MiXCR on the 5' RACE reads. Of 500,000 to 600,000 distinct CDR3 sequences listed, roughly a fifth are singletons. The sample is drawn from a study of identical twins. The CDR3 has 14 amino acids. The data also belong to a second study, concerning T cells expressing NK-cell markers. This second study says: These clonotypes also led the CD3+CD56-NKG2C+ fraction in a handful of donors.

The sequencing input was CD4+ T cells sorted from blood. J is TRBJ2-5 and V is TRBV21-1; the listed D gene, TRBD1, was not tested against the DNA. TRBV21-1 is shown as a pseudogene. This TCR was sampled from a young woman in good health. CDR3 region: CASSKAGRIETQYF. As DNA, the CDR3 is TGTGCCAGCAGCAAAGCGGGGCGCATAGAGACCCAGTACTTC.